This T cell receptor beta chain came from a study of cytomegalovirus exposure and HLA in healthy donors. Findings of the study overall: In a later analysis, at a false discovery rate of 0.05, roughly 17,000 TCR beta sequences matched HLA alleles. Researchers reportedly found TCR beta sequences accurately predicted most subjects' HLA-A and HLA-B alleles. Investigators reported 164 TCR beta chains as tied to cytomegalovirus.

It was with 60 Vbeta and 13 Jbeta primers that the PCR ran. Using immunoSEQ multiplex PCR, the repertoire was profiled, and TCRdb retains in-frame clones only, with some absent. The sample yields 90,000 to 110,000 clones, approximately 71% seen once. The CDR3 sequence is 15 residues long. V was pared by 4 bases and J by 8 bases, with 14 bases of the junction left unmatched. CDR1 is SGHNT and CDR2 is YYREEE in the germline V gene (reference sequence). A remark on this clone: Its target is not known.

The sequence derives from a woman in her 70s in good health and CMV-seropositive. Material for sequencing was PBMCs. The chain employs TRBV5-4 and TRBJ1-2; 7 bases agree with TRBD1. The CDR3 spells CASSRRQGTYSGYTF. The CDR3 nucleotides are TGTGCCAGCAGCCGAAGACAGGGCACATACTCAGGCTACACCTTC.